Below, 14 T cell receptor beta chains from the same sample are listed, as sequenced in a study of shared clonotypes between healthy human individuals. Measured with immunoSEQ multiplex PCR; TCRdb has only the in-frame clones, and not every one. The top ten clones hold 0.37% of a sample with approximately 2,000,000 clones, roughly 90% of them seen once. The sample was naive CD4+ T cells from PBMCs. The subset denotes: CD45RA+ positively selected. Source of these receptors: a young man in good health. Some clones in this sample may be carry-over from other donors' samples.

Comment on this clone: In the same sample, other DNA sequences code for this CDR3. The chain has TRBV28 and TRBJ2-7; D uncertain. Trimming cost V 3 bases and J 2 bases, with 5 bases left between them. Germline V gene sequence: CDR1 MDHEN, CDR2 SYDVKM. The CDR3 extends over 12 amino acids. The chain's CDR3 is CASSFRAYEQYF. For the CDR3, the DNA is TGTGCCAGCAGTTTTCGAGCCTACGAGCAGTACTTC.

The CDR3 loop is CASILAEGFNEQFF. DNA of the CDR3: TGTGCCAGCATCCTAGCGGAGGGGTTCAATGAGCAGTTCTTC. The V gene is TRBV5-8, the J gene TRBJ2-1, with 7 positions matching TRBD2. The length of the CDR3 is 14 residues. The J segment lost 6 bases and the V segment lost 6 bases, leaving 9 bases of the junction unmatched. The germline V gene has CDR1 SGHTS and CDR2 YDEGEE.

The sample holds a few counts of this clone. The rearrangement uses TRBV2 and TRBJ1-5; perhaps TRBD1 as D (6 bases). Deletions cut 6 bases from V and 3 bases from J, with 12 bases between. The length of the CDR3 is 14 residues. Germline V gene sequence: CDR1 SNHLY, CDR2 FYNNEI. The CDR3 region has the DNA TGTGCCAGCAGCAATGACAGGATCAATCAGCCCCAGCATTTT. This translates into CASSNDRINQPQHF.

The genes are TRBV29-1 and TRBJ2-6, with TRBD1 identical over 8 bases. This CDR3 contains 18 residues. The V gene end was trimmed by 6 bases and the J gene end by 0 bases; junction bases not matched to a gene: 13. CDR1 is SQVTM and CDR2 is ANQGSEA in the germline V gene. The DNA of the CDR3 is TGCAGCGTCCCCCGGACAGGGAAATTTCTCTCTGGGGCCAACGTCCTGACTTTC. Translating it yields CSVPRTGKFLSGANVLTF.

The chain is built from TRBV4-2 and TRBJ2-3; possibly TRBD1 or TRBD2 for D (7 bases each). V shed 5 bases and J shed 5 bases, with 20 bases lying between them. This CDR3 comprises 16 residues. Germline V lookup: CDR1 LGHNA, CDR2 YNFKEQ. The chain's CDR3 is CASSRGGPGGEDTQYF. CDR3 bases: TGTGCCAGCAGCAGGGGTGGTCCAGGGGGGGAAGATACGCAGTATTTT.

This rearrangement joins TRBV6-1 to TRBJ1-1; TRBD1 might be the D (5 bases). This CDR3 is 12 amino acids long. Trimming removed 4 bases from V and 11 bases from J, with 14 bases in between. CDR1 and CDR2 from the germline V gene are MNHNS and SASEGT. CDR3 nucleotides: TGTGCCAGCAGTGCCCAGGGCTTTGACGCTTTCTTT. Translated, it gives CASSAQGFDAFF.

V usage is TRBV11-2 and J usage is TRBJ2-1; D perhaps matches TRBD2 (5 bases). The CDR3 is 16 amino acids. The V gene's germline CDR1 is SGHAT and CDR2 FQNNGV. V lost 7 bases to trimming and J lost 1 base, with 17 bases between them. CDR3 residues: CASTSPGYGSYNEQFF. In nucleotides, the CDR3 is TGTGCCAGCACCTCCCCGGGATATGGGTCCTACAATGAGCAGTTCTTC. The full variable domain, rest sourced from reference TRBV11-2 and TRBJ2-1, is EAGVAQSPRYKIIEKRQSVAFWCNPISGHATLYWYQQILGQGPKLLIQFQNNGVVDDSQLPKDRFSAERLKGVDSTLKIQPAKLEDSAVYLCASTSPGYGSYNEQFFGPGTRLTVL.

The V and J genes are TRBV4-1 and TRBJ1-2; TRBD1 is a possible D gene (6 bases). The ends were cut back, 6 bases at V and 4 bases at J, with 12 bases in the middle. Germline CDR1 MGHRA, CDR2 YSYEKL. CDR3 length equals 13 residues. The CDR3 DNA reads TGCGCCAGCAGTTCCACAGGGCTCTATGGCTACACCTTC. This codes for CASSSTGLYGYTF.

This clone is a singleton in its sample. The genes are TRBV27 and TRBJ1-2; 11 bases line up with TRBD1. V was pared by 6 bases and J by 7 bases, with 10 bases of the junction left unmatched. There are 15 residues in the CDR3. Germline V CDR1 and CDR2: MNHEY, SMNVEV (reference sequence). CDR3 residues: CASSRPGQGEVGYTF. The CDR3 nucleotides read TGTGCCAGCAGCCGCCCGGGACAGGGGGAAGTTGGCTACACCTTC.

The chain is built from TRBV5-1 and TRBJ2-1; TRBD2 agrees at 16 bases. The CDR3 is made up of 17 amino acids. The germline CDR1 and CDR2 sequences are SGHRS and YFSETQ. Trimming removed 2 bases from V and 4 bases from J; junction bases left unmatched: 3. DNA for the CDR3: TGCGCCAGCAGCTTCGGGACTAGCGGGAGGGTGTACAATGAGCAGTTCTTC. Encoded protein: CASSFGTSGRVYNEQFF.

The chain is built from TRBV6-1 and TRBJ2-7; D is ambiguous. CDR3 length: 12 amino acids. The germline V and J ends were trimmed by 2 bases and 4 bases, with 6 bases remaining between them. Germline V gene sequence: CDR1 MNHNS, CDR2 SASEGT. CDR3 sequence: CASSELEYEQYF. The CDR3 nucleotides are TGTGCCAGCAGTGAATTGGAGTACGAGCAGTACTTC.

CDR3 loop: CASSPPGAMVDTQHF. As DNA, the CDR3 is TGTGCCAGCAGTCCCCCCGGGGCTATGGTGGATACGCAGCATTTT. The V gene is TRBV27, the J gene TRBJ2-3; possibly TRBD1 for D (5 bases). The J call may be incorrect, as the DNA end agrees better with TRBJ1-5. Germline V CDR1 and CDR2: MNHEY, SMNVEV (reference sequence). CDR3 length equals 15 residues.

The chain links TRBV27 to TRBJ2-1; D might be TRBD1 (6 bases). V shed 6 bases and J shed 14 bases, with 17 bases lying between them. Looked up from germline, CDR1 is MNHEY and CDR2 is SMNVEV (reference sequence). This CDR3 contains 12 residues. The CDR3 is CASRTGTGRKFF. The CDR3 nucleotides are TGTGCCAGCAGAACAGGGACGGGGAGAAAGTTCTTC.

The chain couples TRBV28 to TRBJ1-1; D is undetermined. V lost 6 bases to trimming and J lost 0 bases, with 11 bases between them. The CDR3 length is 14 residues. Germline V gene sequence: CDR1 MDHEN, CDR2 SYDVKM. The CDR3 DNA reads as TGTGCCAGCAGATTACAGCTTATGAACACTGAAGCTTTCTTT. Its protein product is CASRLQLMNTEAFF. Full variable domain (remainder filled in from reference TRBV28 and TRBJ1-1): DVKVTQSSRYLVKRTGEKVFLECVQDMDHENMFWYRQDPGLGLRLIYFSYDVKMKEKGDIPEGYSVSREKKERFSLILESASTNQTSMYLCASRLQLMNTEAFFGQGTRLTVV.